This is a list of T cell receptor beta chains from one sample in a study of cytomegalovirus exposure and HLA in healthy donors. TCRdb's table, derived via immunoSEQ multiplex PCR, lists solely in-frame clones and lacks some. The sample lists nearly 100,000 clones; less than 9.5% were seen once. Sequenced material: PBMCs. Source of these receptors: a man aged 45-65 years in good health and CMV-seropositive. The CDR3 runs from the conserved cysteine through the conserved F or W. A D gene is named only where the DNA matches it firmly. The size of a clone is reported for some rows only, either as once, few or many, or as a class for expanded clones.

>TRBJ2-7|-|TRBD2|TRBV7-9
TGTGCCAGCAGGTTAGCGGAGGCGGGAGGCGAGCAGTACTTC
CASRLAEAGGEQYF
>TRBJ2-1|-|-|TRBV4-2
TGTGCCAGCAGCCAAGGCCCCAGTCCTTCGAATGAGCAGTTCTTC
CASSQGPSPSNEQFF
>TRBJ1-2|few|-|TRBV30
TGTGCCTGGAGTGGAGGGAGTAACTATGGCTACACCTTC
CAWSGGSNYGYTF
>TRBJ1-6|-|-|TRBV6-5
TGTGCCAGCAGTGAGAGTTCGAATTCACCCCTCCACTTT
CASSESSNSPLHF
>TRBJ2-3|few|TRBD2|TRBV30
TGTGCCTGGAGTGGCGGACTAGCGGGGTTCTTGGGCACAGATACGCAGTATTTT
CAWSGGLAGFLGTDTQYF
>TRBJ2-1|few|TRBD2|TRBV13
TGTGCCAGCAGCTCGGCTAGCGGGGTGCGGTTCTTC
CASSSASGVRFF
>TRBJ1-4|-|-|TRBV6-6
TGTGCCAGCATAAAGACACCAACTAATGAAAAACTGTTTTTT
CASIKTPTNEKLFF
>TRBJ2-5|-|-|TRBV6-5
TGTGCCAGCGTGGACGGACAGACGGAGACCCAGTACTTC
CASVDGQTETQYF
>TRBJ2-7|-|TRBD2|TRBV10-3
TGTGCCATCAGTAATAAGCAGGGACTAGCGGTCGAGCAGTACTTC
CAISNKQGLAVEQYF
>TRBJ1-2|few|-|TRBV6-5
TGTGCCAGCAGTGGTTCGAGGACTGGCTATGGCTACACCTTC
CASSGSRTGYGYTF
>TRBJ2-7|-|TRBD1|TRBV5-1
TGCGCCAGCAGGACCGAGACAGGGATCTACGAGCAGTACTTC
CASRTETGIYEQYF
>TRBJ2-1|-|TRBD2|TRBV5-1
TGCGCCAGCAGCTTGGGCGGTAGCGGGGCCGACAATGAGCAGTTCTTC
CASSLGGSGADNEQFF